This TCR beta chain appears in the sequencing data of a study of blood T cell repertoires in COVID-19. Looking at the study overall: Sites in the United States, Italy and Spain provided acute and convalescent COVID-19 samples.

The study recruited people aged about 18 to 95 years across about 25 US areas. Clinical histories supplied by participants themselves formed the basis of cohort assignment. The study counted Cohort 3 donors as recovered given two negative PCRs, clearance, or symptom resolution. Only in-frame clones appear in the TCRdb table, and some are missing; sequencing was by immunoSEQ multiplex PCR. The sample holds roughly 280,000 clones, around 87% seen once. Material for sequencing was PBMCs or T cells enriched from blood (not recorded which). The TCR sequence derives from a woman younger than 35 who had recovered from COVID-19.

In DNA, the CDR3 is TGTGCCAGCAGCGCACCCGGGACAGGGCACACTGAAGCTTTCTTT. Protein sequence: CASSAPGTGHTEAFF. V is TRBV7-8 and J is TRBJ1-1; 9 bases are a match to TRBD1. The V segment lost 5 bases and the J segment 3 bases; nucleotides outside the gene matches: 7. The CDR3 totals 15 residues. Germline V gives CDR1 SGHVS, CDR2 FQNEAQ.